One and the same sample provided the 16 T cell receptor beta chains below, sequenced in a study of T cells in Graves' hyperthyroidism and ophthalmopathy. RNA transcripts provided the source from which TCR beta CDR3 regions were amplified. In the first-round RT-PCR of the TCR CDR3, the HTBI primer set was used. TCRdb re-derived calls from the multiplex PCR reads in MiXCR, one entry per CDR3 protein. The table includes 650,000 to 800,000 distinct CDR3 sequences, 40% to 55% detected once. The specimen sequenced was peripheral blood or thyroid tissue (not recorded which). The receptors were sampled from an adult man with Graves' disease, either hyperthyroidism or ophthalmopathy (not recorded which).

This chain connects TRBV20-1 to TRBJ2-3; 8 bases align to TRBD2. The CDR3 length is 14 residues. The ends lost 5 bases at V and 2 bases at J; junction bases unmatched: 6. Germline values: CDR1 DFQATT, CDR2 SNEGSKA (reference sequence). The CDR3 DNA follows: TGCAGTGCTGCCCAACTAGCGGACACAGATACGCAGTATTTT. Amino acid sequence: CSAAQLADTDTQYF.

Ten or more counts support this clonotype. J is TRBJ1-5 and V is TRBV24-1, with a tentative D call TRBD1 (5 bases). Trimming cost V 4 bases and J 15 bases, with 15 bases left between them. The CDR3 consists of 12 residues. Germline V CDR1 and CDR2: KGHDR, SFDVKD. The CDR3 spells CATSESGLPLHF. CDR3 coding DNA: TGTGCCACCAGTGAGTCGGGACTCCCACTGCATTTT.

This clonotype has a handful of counts. The rearrangement links TRBV5-4 to TRBJ1-2, with a possible D match to TRBD1 (6 bases). V was pared by 3 bases and J by 3 bases, with 15 bases between. Germline V gene lookup returns CDR1 SGHNT and CDR2 YYREEE (reference sequence). The CDR3 has 15 residues. CDR3 bases: TGTGCCAGCAGCTCTGGTGTACCAGGGGACTATGGCTACACCTTC. Translating it yields CASSSGVPGDYGYTF.

This clonotype was picked up a small number of times. This chain joins TRBV12-3 or TRBV12-4 and TRBJ1-1, with 7 bases that match TRBD1. With V trimmed by 3 bases and J by 10 bases, 11 bases remained unmatched. This CDR3 is built from 14 residues. Here the CDR3 DNA reads TGTGCCAGCAGTTTTAGGGGACAGCCCCAGGGAGCTTTCTTT. This sequence encodes CASSFRGQPQGAFF.

The chain carries TRBV29-1 and TRBJ2-7; D uncertain. Germline V gene sequence: CDR1 SQVTM, CDR2 ANQGSEA. There are 12 residues in the CDR3. V was trimmed by 8 bases and J by 0 bases, leaving 11 bases between them. CDR3 bases: TGCAGCAGTGGCAAGAGCTCCTACGAGCAGTACTTC. Translated, it gives CSSGKSSYEQYF.

This clonotype was seen ten or more times. The CDR3 DNA is TGTGCCACCAGTGATTATGGCACAGGACAACGGGGCTATGGCTACACCTTC. Translating gives CATSDYGTGQRGYGYTF. The chain combines TRBV24-1 with TRBJ1-2, with D possibly being TRBD1 (5 bases). V was pared by 2 bases and J by 4 bases, with 19 bases between. This CDR3 is built from 17 residues. Germline lookup yields CDR1 KGHDR and CDR2 SFDVKD.

The chain joins TRBV29-1 to TRBJ1-5, with D possibly matching TRBD1 (6 bases). V dropped 7 bases and J dropped 3 bases, with 10 bases sitting between them. The CDR3 runs 12 residues. Germline CDR1 is SQVTM and CDR2 is ANQGSEA. As DNA, the CDR3 is TGCAGCGGGGGGCAGCACAATCAGCCCCAGCATTTT. Its translation: CSGGQHNQPQHF.

V is TRBV4-3 and J is TRBJ1-1; D unresolved. This CDR3 comprises 16 residues. Germline assignment: CDR1 LGHNA and CDR2 YSLEER. V gave up 1 base and J gave up 0 bases, with 12 bases separating them. The CDR3 region has the DNA TGCGCCAGCAGCCAAGGGCCCCTTGGAGTGAACACTGAAGCTTTCTTT. This gives the protein CASSQGPLGVNTEAFF.

In its sample, this clonotype was seen a few times. The chain employs TRBV2 and TRBJ1-6; no firm D call. CDR3 size: 17 residues. Germline V gene lookup returns CDR1 SNHLY and CDR2 FYNNEI. The germline V and J ends were trimmed by 0 bases and 0 bases, with 9 bases remaining between them. The CDR3 DNA sequence: TGTGCCAGCAGTGAAGCGATTCAGAGCTCCTATAATTCACCCCTCCACTTT. It codes for CASSEAIQSSYNSPLHF.

This chain links TRBV15 with TRBJ1-3, with 7 bases aligning to TRBD1. This CDR3 spans 17 amino acids. V trimming: 3 bases; J trimming: 4 bases; junction bases outside the gene matches: 12. Germline V gives CDR1 LNHNV, CDR2 YYDKDF (reference sequence). The CDR3 here is CATSSTFTGDMGNTIYF. As DNA, the CDR3 is TGTGCCACCAGCAGCACTTTTACAGGGGACATGGGAAACACCATATATTTT.

This clonotype was seen only a few times. The chain carries TRBV5-1 and TRBJ2-7; D unresolved. CDR3 size: 13 residues. The V gene lost 8 bases and the J gene lost 3 bases, with 15 bases spanning the gap. The germline gives CDR1 SGHRS, CDR2 YFSETQ. The CDR3 is CASGPWGNYEQYF. The CDR3 region has the DNA TGCGCCAGTGGCCCTTGGGGTAACTACGAGCAGTACTTC.

V usage is TRBV7-8 and J usage is TRBJ1-6; a possible D gene is TRBD1 (5 bases). CDR3 length: 14 amino acids. Germline CDR1 reads SGHVS; CDR2 reads FQNEAQ. With 8 bases removed from V and 9 bases from J, the gap between germline ends came to 17 bases. CDR3 residues: CASQVGRGTSPLHF. In DNA, the CDR3 is TGTGCCAGCCAAGTAGGTCGGGGGACTTCACCCCTCCACTTT. Complete variable domain (other parts from reference TRBV7-8 and TRBJ1-6): GAGVSQSPRYKVAKRGQDVALRCDPISGHVSLFWYQQALGQGPEFLTYFQNEAQLDKSGLPSDRFFAERPEGSVSTLKIQRTQQEDSAVYLCASQVGRGTSPLHFGNGTRLTVT.

The chain has TRBV19 and TRBJ1-3; D is unresolved. The CDR3 is made up of 13 amino acids. V dropped 4 bases and J dropped 8 bases, with 12 bases sitting between them. Germline assignment: CDR1 LNHDA and CDR2 SQIVND (reference sequence). CDR3 sequence reads: CASSRGLTDTIYF. The CDR3 nucleotides are TGTGCCAGTAGTAGAGGACTTACGGACACCATATATTTT.

The chain is built from TRBV7-9 and TRBJ2-7; D assignment may be TRBD1 or TRBD2 (5 bases each). CDR1 SEHNR and CDR2 FQNEAQ come from the germline V gene (reference sequence). The CDR3 runs to 14 residues. V shed 5 bases and J shed 4 bases, with 15 bases lying between them. CDR3 region: CASSRLGRAYEQYF. In DNA, the CDR3 is TGTGCCAGCAGCCGGCTGGGACGAGCGTACGAGCAGTACTTC.

The chain couples TRBV25-1 to TRBJ1-2; 8 nucleotides align to TRBD1. There are 14 residues in the CDR3. The V gene's germline CDR1 is MGHDK and CDR2 SYGVNS. Trimming took 5 bases from V and 2 from J; bases not matched to a gene: 4. CDR3 in amino acids: CASSKGTGNYGYTF. CDR3 DNA: TGTGCCAGCAGTAAAGGGACAGGAAACTATGGCTACACCTTC.

The V and J genes are TRBV2 and TRBJ1-6, with 11 bases lining up with TRBD1. Germline CDR1 SNHLY, CDR2 FYNNEI. The V gene end was trimmed by 6 bases and the J gene end by 10 bases; junction bases not matched to a gene: 8. This CDR3 has 15 residues. The CDR3 bases are TGTGCCAGCAGGCCCGGGACAGGGGGGCGGTCACCCCTCCACTTT. This encodes CASRPGTGGRSPLHF.